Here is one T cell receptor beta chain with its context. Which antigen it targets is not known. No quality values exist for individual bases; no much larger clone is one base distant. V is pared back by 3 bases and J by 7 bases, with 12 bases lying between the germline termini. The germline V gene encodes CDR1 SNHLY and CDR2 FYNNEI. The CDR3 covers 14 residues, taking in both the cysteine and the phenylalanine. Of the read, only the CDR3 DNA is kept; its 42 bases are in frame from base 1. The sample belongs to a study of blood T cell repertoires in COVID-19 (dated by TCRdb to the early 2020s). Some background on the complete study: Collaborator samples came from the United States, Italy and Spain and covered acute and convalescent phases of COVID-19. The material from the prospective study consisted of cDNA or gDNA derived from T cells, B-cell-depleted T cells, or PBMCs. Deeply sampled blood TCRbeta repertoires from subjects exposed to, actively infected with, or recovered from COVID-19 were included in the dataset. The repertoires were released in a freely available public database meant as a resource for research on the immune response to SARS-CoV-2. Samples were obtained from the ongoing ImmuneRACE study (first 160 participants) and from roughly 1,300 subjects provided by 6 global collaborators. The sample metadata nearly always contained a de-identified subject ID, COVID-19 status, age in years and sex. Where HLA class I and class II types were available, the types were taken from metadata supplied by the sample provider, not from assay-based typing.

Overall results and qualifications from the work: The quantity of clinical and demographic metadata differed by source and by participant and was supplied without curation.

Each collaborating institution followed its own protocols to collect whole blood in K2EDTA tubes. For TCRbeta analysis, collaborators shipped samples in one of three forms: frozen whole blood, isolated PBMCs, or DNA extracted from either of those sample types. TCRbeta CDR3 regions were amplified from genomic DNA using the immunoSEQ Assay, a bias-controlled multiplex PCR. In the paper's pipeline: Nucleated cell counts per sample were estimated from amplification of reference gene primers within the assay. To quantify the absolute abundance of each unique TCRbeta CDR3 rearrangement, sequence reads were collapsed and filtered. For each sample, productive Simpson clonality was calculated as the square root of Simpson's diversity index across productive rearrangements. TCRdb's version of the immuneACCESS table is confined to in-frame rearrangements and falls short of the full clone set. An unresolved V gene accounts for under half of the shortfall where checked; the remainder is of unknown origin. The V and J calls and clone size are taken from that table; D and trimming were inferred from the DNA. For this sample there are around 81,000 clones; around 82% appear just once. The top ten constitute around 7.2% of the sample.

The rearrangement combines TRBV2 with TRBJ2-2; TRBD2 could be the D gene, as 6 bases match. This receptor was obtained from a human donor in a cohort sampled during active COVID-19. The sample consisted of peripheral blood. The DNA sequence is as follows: TGTGCCAGCAGTGAGGTGACTAGTCTCGGGGAGCTGTTTTTT. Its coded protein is CASSEVTSLGELFF.